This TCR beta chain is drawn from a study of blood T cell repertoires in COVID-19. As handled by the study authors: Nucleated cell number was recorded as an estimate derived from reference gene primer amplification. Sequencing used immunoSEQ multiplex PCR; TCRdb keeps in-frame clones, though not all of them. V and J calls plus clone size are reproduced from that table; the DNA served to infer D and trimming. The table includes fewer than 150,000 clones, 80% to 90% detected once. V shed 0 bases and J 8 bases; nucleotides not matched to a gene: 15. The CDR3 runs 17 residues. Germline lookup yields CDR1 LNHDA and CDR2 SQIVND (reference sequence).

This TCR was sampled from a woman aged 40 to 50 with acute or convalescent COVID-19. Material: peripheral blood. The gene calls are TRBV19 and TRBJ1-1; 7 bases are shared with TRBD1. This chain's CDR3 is CASSIDVGLQPRGEAFF. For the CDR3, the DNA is TGTGCCAGTAGTATAGATGTTGGGTTACAGCCCAGGGGGGAAGCTTTCTTT. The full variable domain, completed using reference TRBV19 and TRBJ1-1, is DGGITQSPKYLFRKEGQNVTLSCEQNLNHDAMYWYRQDPGQGLRLIYYSQIVNDFQKGDIAEGYSVSREKKESFPLTVTSAQKNPTAFYLCASSIDVGLQPRGEAFFGQGTRLTVV.